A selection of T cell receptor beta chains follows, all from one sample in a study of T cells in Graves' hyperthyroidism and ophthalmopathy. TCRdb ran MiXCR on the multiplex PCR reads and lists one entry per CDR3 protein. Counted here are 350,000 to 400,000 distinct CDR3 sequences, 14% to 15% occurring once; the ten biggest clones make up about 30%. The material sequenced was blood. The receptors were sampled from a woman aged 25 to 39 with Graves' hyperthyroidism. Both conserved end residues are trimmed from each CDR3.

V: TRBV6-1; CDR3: ASSGTSGIYNEQF
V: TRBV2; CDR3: ASSDFWRDRELGDQPQH
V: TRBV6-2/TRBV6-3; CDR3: ASSWGQLAYEQY
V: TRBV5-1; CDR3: ASSSPSMRDKSSYEQY
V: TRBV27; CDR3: ATKPGQRYSEAF
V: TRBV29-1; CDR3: SVAITEYEQY
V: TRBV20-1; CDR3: SARTMNLNYGYT
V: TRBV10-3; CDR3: AISAGTDVSGNTIY
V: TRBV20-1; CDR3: SVLSSDTDTQY
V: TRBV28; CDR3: ASIKIGRDTQY
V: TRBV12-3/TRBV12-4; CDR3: ASSALGETDTQY
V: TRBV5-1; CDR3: ASSSQWAVEQF
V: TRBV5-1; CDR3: ASSLAVRGTGELF
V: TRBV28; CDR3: ASSLPGTPYEQY
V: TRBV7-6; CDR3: ASSLATRGVYEQY
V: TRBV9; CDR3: ASSVDTGPGELF
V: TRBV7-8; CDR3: ASSLLQIYNEQF
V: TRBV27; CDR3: ASSLGVTSYEQY
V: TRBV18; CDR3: ASSQDRNSYEQY
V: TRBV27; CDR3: ASSGDSPSNQPQH
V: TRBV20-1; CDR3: SAQAGDRVHEQY
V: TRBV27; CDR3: ASSTGQAIGETQY
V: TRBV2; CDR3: ASSSGQGDYEQY
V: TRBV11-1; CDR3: ASSSQGLAVKNIQY
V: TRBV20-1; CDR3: SAGLAGVTYEQY
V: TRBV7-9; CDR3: ASSIRGRAGTNSPLH
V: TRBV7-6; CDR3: ASSPRLQETQY
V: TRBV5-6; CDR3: ASSLLAKGTYNEQF